This T cell receptor beta chain was found in a study of PD-L1 blockade in urothelial cancer. Turning to the study itself: A median of roughly 150,000 T cells was found in the blood samples.

Assay: immunoSEQ multiplex PCR; the TCRdb copy retains only in-frame clones and omits some. The sample has about 90,000 clones; 70% to 90% are singletons. Regarding time point: peripheral blood 6 weeks after treatment start. Looked up from germline, CDR1 is LGHNA and CDR2 is YSLEER. The CDR3 sequence is 15 residues long. V was cut by 0 bases and J by 1 base, with 9 bases left in between. The rearrangement uses TRBV4-3 and TRBJ1-1; TRBD1 is a possible D gene (6 bases). Source: PBMCs, taken around atezolizumab (anti-PD-L1) treatment. This receptor was identified in a man in his sixties or seventies with urothelial cancer. CDR3 bases: TGCGCCAGCAGCCAAGAGACAGGTTGGAACACTGAAGCTTTCTTT. Its protein is CASSQETGWNTEAFF.